This TCR beta chain was recovered during a study of blood T cell repertoires in COVID-19. Study information: The United States, Italy and Spain were the sources of the acute and convalescent COVID-19 samples. The analysed material was cDNA or gDNA that came from T cells, B-cell-depleted T cells, or PBMCs.

Germline CDR1 and CDR2: MNHEY and SVGEGT. The CDR3 is 13 residues long. V was clipped by 4 bases and J by 5 bases, with 9 bases between them. Per the authors' pipeline: Amplification of reference gene primers was used by the study to estimate nucleated cell counts. Repertoires were generated with immunoSEQ multiplex PCR, while TCRdb's copy carries only in-frame clones and drops some. The D gene and trimming were derived from the DNA, and the V and J assignments and clone size from that table. The sample carries fewer than 200,000 clones, about four fifths recorded once. The TCR originated in a man in his 70s with active or convalescent COVID-19. The sequenced material came from peripheral blood. The chain has TRBV6-2 or TRBV6-3 and TRBJ2-4; maybe TRBD2 (5 bases). CDR3 bases: TGTGCCAGCAGTTCGGGGTCCCAAAACATTCAGTACTTC. Its protein is CASSSGSQNIQYF.